The clone carrying this TCR beta chain was counted at least ten times. TCRdb recomputed calls from the reads with MiXCR, one row per CDR3 protein. The sample carries 250,000 or so distinct CDR3 sequences, 12% recorded once. This record comes from a study of T cell repertoires in cytomegalovirus infection. The germline gives CDR1 SEHNR, CDR2 FQNEAQ (reference sequence). This CDR3 region has 13 residues. Trimming removed 5 bases from V and 3 bases from J, with 7 bases in between. This rearrangement joins TRBV7-9 to TRBJ1-4, with D hard to call. Specimen: PBMCs. The TCR sequence derives from a human donor in good health (CMV status not recorded). Some clones in this sample may be carry-over from other donors' samples. The CDR3 here is CASSHRSNEKLFF. The CDR3 DNA follows: TGTGCCAGCAGCCACAGATCTAATGAAAAACTGTTTTTT.